What follows are 7 T cell receptor beta chains derived from one specimen sequenced in a study of tumor-infiltrating lymphocytes in oesophageal squamous cell carcinoma. TCRdb redid the calling of the reads with MiXCR, one entry per CDR3 protein. Of roughly 12,000 distinct CDR3 sequences in the sample, around 56% are singletons; the top ten hold under 60%. The specimen was blood. The origin of the receptors is a female donor with esophageal squamous cell carcinoma.

This clonotype was seen a few times. The gene calls are TRBV7-2 and TRBJ2-1; D not resolved. The J call may be in error: the DNA end matches TRBJ2-5 better. The CDR3 has 13 amino acids. Germline values: CDR1 SGHTA, CDR2 FQGNSA. The CDR3 bases are TGTGCCAGCAGCCTCGAGTTCAGCGAGACCCAGTACTTC. This encodes CASSLEFSETQYF.

This clonotype ranks as large (0.1 to 1%). The chain is built from TRBV27 and TRBJ2-7; perhaps TRBD2 as D (5 bases). The germline V gene encodes CDR1 MNHEY and CDR2 SMNVEV (reference sequence). This CDR3 contains 14 residues. Trimming pared 2 bases from V and 7 bases from J, leaving 15 bases between. The CDR3 protein is CASSLGSSPGEQYF. CDR3 nucleotide sequence: TGTGCCAGCAGTTTAGGTTCCTCACCGGGAGAGCAGTACTTC.

The V and J genes are TRBV7-9 and TRBJ2-1; no clear D. CDR3 length: 11 residues. Trimming left V 5 bases short and J 8 bases short, with 7 bases between. The germline gives CDR1 SEHNR, CDR2 FQNEAQ (reference sequence). CDR3 nucleotides: TGTGCCAGCAGCAAAACGGATGAGCAGTTCTTC. Its translation: CASSKTDEQFF.

In DNA form, the CDR3 reads TGTGCCAGCAGTGAAAGGGGGGGACAGGCCACCTACGAGCAGTACTTC. It translates to CASSERGGQATYEQYF. The V call is TRBV6-1, the J call TRBJ2-1; tentative D call: TRBD1 (8 bases). The end of the DNA fits TRBJ2-7 better, so the J call may be wrong. The length of the CDR3 is 16 residues. CDR1 is MNHNS and CDR2 is SASEGT in the germline V gene.

This chain links TRBV7-2 with TRBJ2-3, with D perhaps matching TRBD2 (5 bases). V dropped 2 bases and J dropped 3 bases, with 12 bases sitting between them. CDR1 SGHTA and CDR2 FQGNSA come from the germline V gene. The CDR3 is 15 residues long. The CDR3 bases are TGTGCCAGCAGCTTAAGGGCGCTAGCAACAGATACGCAGTATTTT. This translates into CASSLRALATDTQYF.

For this clonotype: Here the CDR3 omits its conserved ending phenylalanine or tryptophan, so a read error is the likely source. The DNA is left out, because the CDR3 cannot be placed on it with certainty; the CDR3 is given as TCRdb lists it. The J gene is TRBJ2-3, the V gene TRBV12-3 or TRBV12-4; the DNA was not used to check the table's D call, TRBD1. The CDR3 sequence runs 15 residues, both termini included. This CDR3 is CASSLRGSGEQYFGP.

The chain uses TRBV15 and TRBJ2-3; D not resolved. Germline CDR1 LNHNV, CDR2 YYDKDF (reference sequence). With 1 base removed from V and 5 bases from J, the gap between germline ends came to 4 bases. The CDR3 is made up of 12 amino acids. CDR3 residues: CATSRGEDTQYF. In DNA, the CDR3 is TGTGCCACCAGCAGAGGAGAAGATACGCAGTATTTT.